The 18 T cell receptor beta chains presented below share a single source sample, sequenced in a study of untreated major depressive disorder. General study points: TRBV05-01 (Vbeta 5.1) usage was higher in CD4+ T cells of depressed patients than controls.

Here immunoSEQ multiplex PCR was the method, and the copy in TCRdb shows in-frame clones only, minus some. Among 15,000 to 20,000 clones listed, 92% were seen once. These TCRs' antigens remain unknown. Material for sequencing was CD4+ T cells from PBMCs. Receptor source: a woman in her forties with major depressive disorder.

V gene TRBV14 combines with J gene TRBJ1-1; D is unresolved. CDR1 and CDR2 from the germline V gene are SGHDN and FVKESK. There are 13 residues in the CDR3. V was clipped by 3 bases and J by 11 bases, with 16 bases between them. The CDR3 DNA reads TGTGCCAGCAGCCAGGTTCCCGGACGCCGGGCTTTCTTT. Amino acid sequence: CASSQVPGRRAFF.

This chain joins TRBV7-9 and TRBJ1-2, with D tentatively TRBD1 (6 bases). Trimming removed 1 base from V and 2 bases from J, with 11 bases in between. The CDR3 consists of 15 residues. Germline CDR1 is SEHNR and CDR2 is FQNEAQ (reference sequence). CDR3: CASSLGQGTNYGYTF. CDR3 bases: TGTGCCAGCAGCTTAGGTCAGGGGACCAACTATGGCTACACCTTC. The variable domain in full, with the rest retrieved from reference TRBV7-9 and TRBJ1-2, is DTGVSQNPRHKITKRGQNVTFRCDPISEHNRLYWYRQTLGQGPEFLTYFQNEAQLEKSRLLSDRFSAERPKGSFSTLEIQRTEQGDSAMYLCASSLGQGTNYGYTFGSGTRLTVV.

The V gene is TRBV19, the J gene TRBJ1-5, with 7 bases that match TRBD1. Germline V lookup: CDR1 LNHDA, CDR2 SQIVND (reference sequence). Unmatched junction bases numbered 6, after V lost 6 bases and J lost 4 bases. The CDR3 runs 14 residues. CDR3 sequence (DNA): TGTGCCAGTAGACAGGGGCCCGTAAATCAGCCCCAGCATTTT. As protein: CASRQGPVNQPQHF.

The chain combines TRBV5-6 with TRBJ1-1; TRBD1 might be the D (5 bases). Trimming shortened V by 3 bases and J by 8 bases, and 23 bases separated the two germline ends. The germline CDR1 and CDR2 sequences are SGHDT and YYEEEE. This CDR3 region has 16 residues. In DNA form, the CDR3 reads TGTGCCAGCAGCTCACGGGACTCCCAGAGGGTGAGAGAAGCTTTCTTT. Translation gives CASSSRDSQRVREAFF.

This clone was seen a single time. This sequence joins TRBV5-1 and TRBJ2-7; 7 bases map to TRBD1. The CDR3 runs to 16 residues. The V segment lost 3 bases and the J segment 0 bases; nucleotides outside the gene matches: 9. CDR1 is SGHRS, CDR2 YFSETQ, per germline. CDR3 DNA sequence: TGCGCCAGCAGCTACTCACCGGGACAGCGCTCCTACGAGCAGTACTTC. The encoded protein is CASSYSPGQRSYEQYF.

The rearrangement uses TRBV4-2 and TRBJ1-1; possibly TRBD1 for D (5 bases). The germline CDR1 and CDR2 sequences are LGHNA and YNFKEQ. V was trimmed by 4 bases and J by 3 bases, leaving 15 bases between them. This CDR3 has 15 residues. DNA for the CDR3: TGTGCCAGCAGCCCCCAGGGAGCCAAGGACACTGAAGCTTTCTTT. Protein: CASSPQGAKDTEAFF.

Comment on this clone: A junction boundary mismatches the germline segment, possibly from a read error. The rearrangement links TRBV7-7 to TRBJ2-7; D ambiguous. CDR3 length: 13 amino acids. CDR1 and CDR2 from the germline V gene are SSHAT and FNYEAQ (reference sequence). This CDR3 reads CASSLGPDYEQYF. The CDR3 nucleotides are TGTGCTAGCAGCTTAGGCCCAGACTACGAGCAGTACTTC.

The rearrangement joins TRBV10-3 to TRBJ1-1; the match to TRBD1 covers 7 bases. This CDR3 comprises 16 residues. Trimming took 5 bases from V and 2 from J; bases not matched to a gene: 11. The germline CDR1 and CDR2 sequences are ENHRY and SYGVKD. The CDR3 DNA sequence: TGTGCCATCAGTAAACCCTTAACAGGGGCTAACACTGAAGCTTTCTTT. This sequence encodes CAISKPLTGANTEAFF.

CDR3 region: CASRPHAPPRDEQYF. The CDR3 DNA follows: TGTGCAAGTCGCCCCCATGCACCTCCACGAGACGAGCAGTACTTC. This chain joins TRBV12-2 and TRBJ2-7; no check of the table's D call, TRBD2, against the DNA was made. TRBV12-2 is a listed pseudogene. CDR3 length: 15 amino acids.

The chain combines TRBV7-9 with TRBJ1-1, with 7 bases identical to TRBD1. The germline V gene encodes CDR1 SEHNR and CDR2 FQNEAQ (reference sequence). Trimming took 1 base from V and 1 from J; bases not matched to a gene: 3. CDR3 length: 15 amino acids. In nucleotides, the CDR3 is TGTGCCAGCAGCTTAGAGGGACAGAGGAACACTGAAGCTTTCTTT. Protein sequence: CASSLEGQRNTEAFF.

The CDR3 nucleotides are TGTGCCAGCTCACCTCGACAGGGATTAGTAGATACGCAGTATTTT. The encoded protein is CASSPRQGLVDTQYF. This chain uses TRBV18 with TRBJ2-3; TRBD1 agrees at 7 bases. This CDR3 is 15 amino acids long. With V trimmed by 3 bases and J by 5 bases, 8 bases remained unmatched. Germline V lookup: CDR1 KGHSH, CDR2 LQKENI.

This chain connects TRBV5-1 to TRBJ1-2, with D perhaps TRBD1 (5 bases). This CDR3 has 17 amino acids. In germline, CDR1 is SGHRS, CDR2 YFSETQ. Trimming removed 1 base from V and 0 bases from J, with 16 bases in between. As DNA, the CDR3 is TGCGCCAGCAGCTTGAGGGTAGGACAACCTGCTAACTATGGCTACACCTTC. Its protein is CASSLRVGQPANYGYTF.

The chain joins TRBV5-6 to TRBJ2-5; the D gene is possibly TRBD1 (5 bases). From germline, CDR1 is SGHDT and CDR2 YYEEEE. The CDR3 spans 12 residues. Trimming took off 2 bases at V and 5 bases at J, with 7 bases between the two ends. In DNA, the CDR3 is TGTGCCAGCAGCTTTGGGGCGGAGACCCAGTACTTC. This gives the protein CASSFGAETQYF.

The rearrangement joins TRBV5-8 to TRBJ2-7; D perhaps matches TRBD1 (5 bases). V was shortened by 0 bases and J by 7 bases, with 17 bases between the two germline ends. Per the germline V gene, CDR1 is SGHTS and CDR2 is YDEGEE. The CDR3 length is 15 residues. In nucleotides, the CDR3 is TGTGCCAGCAGCTTGGCCTGGCAGGGAAAGGGAGAGCAGTACGTC. Translation: CASSLAWQGKGEQYV.

This chain joins TRBV13 and TRBJ1-4; possibly TRBD1 for D (5 bases). V lost 4 bases and J lost 6, with 9 bases in between. This CDR3 has 13 amino acids. From germline, CDR1 is PRHDT and CDR2 FYEKMQ (reference sequence). Here the CDR3 reads CASSSRGHEKLFF. The CDR3 DNA sequence: TGTGCCAGCAGCTCCCGGGGACATGAAAAACTGTTTTTT.

This clone was found a few times. This chain joins TRBV19 and TRBJ1-1; the D gene is possibly TRBD1 (5 bases). Germline CDR1 LNHDA, CDR2 SQIVND (reference sequence). CDR3 size: 13 residues. Trimming shortened V by 8 bases and J by 0 bases, and 10 bases separated the two germline ends. CDR3: CASGRGLNTEAFF. The CDR3 DNA reads TGTGCCAGTGGACGGGGCTTGAACACTGAAGCTTTCTTT.

The J gene is TRBJ2-3, the V gene TRBV7-2, with TRBD2 identical over 9 bases. V lost 1 base and J lost 8; bases outside the gene matches: 4. From germline, CDR1 is SGHTA and CDR2 FQGNSA. This CDR3 spans 14 amino acids. CDR3 nucleotides: TGTGCCAGCAGCTTAGACAGCGGGGGGATTACGCAGTATTTT. It translates to CASSLDSGGITQYF.

The rearrangement uses TRBV19 and TRBJ2-1, with 7 nucleotides matching TRBD1. The CDR3 spans 17 residues. With V trimmed by 4 bases and J by 12 bases, 21 bases remained unmatched. The V gene's germline CDR1 is LNHDA and CDR2 SQIVND (reference sequence). CDR3 sequence (DNA): TGTGCCAGTAGTACCCGAACCGGGACAGCTCACAAGAGCCCGCAGTTCTTC. Translating it yields CASSTRTGTAHKSPQFF.